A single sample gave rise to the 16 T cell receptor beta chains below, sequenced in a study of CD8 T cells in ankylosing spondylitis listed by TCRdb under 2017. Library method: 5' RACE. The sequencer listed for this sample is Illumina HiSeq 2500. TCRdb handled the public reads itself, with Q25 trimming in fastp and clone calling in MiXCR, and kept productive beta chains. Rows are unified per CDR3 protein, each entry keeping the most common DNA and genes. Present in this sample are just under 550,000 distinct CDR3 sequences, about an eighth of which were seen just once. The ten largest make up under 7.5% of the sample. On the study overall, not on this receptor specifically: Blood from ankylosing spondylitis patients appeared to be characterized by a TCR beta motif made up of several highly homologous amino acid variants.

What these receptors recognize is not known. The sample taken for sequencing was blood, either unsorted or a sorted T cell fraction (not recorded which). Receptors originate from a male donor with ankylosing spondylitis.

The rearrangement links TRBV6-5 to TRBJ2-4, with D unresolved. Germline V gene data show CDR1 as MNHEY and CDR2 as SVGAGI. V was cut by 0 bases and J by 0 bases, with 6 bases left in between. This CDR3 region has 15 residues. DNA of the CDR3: TGTGCCAGCAGTTACTCTAAAATAGCCAAAAACATTCAGTACTTC. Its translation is CASSYSKIAKNIQYF.

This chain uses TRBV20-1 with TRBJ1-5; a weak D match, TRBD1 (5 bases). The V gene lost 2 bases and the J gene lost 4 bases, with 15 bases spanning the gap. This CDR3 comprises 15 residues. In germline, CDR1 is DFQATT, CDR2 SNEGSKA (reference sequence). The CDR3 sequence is CSARSPGGVNQPQHF. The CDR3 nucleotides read TGCAGTGCTAGAAGCCCCGGGGGGGTAAATCAGCCCCAGCATTTT.

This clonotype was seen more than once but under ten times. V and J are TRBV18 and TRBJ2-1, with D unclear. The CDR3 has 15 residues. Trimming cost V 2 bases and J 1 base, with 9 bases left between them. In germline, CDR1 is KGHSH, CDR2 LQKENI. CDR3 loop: CASSPETSSYNEQFF. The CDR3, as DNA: TGTGCCAGCTCACCAGAGACTTCGTCCTACAATGAGCAGTTCTTC.

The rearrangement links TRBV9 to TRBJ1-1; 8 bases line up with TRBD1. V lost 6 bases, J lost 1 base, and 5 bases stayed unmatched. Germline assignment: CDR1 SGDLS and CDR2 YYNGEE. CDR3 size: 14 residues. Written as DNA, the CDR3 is TGTGCCAGCACCTCCGGGACAGGGAACACTGAAGCTTTCTTT. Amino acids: CASTSGTGNTEAFF.

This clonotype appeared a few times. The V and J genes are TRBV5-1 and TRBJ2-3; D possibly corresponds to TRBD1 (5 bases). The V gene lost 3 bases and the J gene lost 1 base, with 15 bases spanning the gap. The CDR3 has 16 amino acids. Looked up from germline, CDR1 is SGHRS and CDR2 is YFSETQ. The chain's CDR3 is CASSYEAGWGTDTQYF. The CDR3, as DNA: TGCGCCAGCAGCTACGAGGCAGGGTGGGGCACAGATACGCAGTATTTT.

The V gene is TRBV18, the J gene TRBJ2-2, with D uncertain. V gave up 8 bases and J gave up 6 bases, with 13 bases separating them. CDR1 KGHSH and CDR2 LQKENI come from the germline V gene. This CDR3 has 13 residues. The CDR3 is CASERGSPGELFF. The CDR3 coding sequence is TGTGCCAGCGAGCGCGGTTCGCCCGGGGAGCTGTTTTTT.

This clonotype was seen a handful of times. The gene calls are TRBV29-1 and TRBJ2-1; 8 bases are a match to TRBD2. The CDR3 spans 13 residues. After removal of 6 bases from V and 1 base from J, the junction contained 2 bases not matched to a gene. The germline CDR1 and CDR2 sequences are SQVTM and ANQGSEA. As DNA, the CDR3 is TGCAGCGTAGAGCGGGAGTCCTACAATGAGCAGTTCTTC. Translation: CSVERESYNEQFF.

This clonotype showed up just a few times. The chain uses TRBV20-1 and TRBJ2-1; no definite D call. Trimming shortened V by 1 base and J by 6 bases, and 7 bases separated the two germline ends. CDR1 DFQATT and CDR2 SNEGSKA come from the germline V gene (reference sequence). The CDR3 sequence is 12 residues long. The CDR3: CSARVDANEQFF. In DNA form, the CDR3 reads TGCAGTGCTAGAGTGGACGCCAATGAGCAGTTCTTC.

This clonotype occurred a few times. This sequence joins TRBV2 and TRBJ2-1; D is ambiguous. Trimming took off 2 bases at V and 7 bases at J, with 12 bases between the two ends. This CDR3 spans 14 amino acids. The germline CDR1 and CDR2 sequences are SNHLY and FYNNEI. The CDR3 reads CASSESRMKNEQFF. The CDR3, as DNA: TGTGCCAGCAGTGAATCTAGAATGAAGAATGAGCAGTTCTTC.

The CDR3 loop reads CASSLQTTNTGELFF. The CDR3 region has the DNA TGCGCCAGCAGTCTACAAACAACGAACACCGGGGAGCTGTTTTTT. The chain is built from TRBV5-1 and TRBJ2-2; D remains unclear. Trimming shortened V by 5 bases and J by 0 bases, and 11 bases separated the two germline ends. The CDR3 has 15 residues. Germline CDR1 SGHRS, CDR2 YFSETQ.

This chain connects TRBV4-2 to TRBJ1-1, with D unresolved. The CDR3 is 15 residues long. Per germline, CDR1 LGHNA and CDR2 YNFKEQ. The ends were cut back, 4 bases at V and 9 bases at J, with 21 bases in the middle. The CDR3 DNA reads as TGTGCCAGCAGCCCCCCCGGCCTAAGTCTAGAAAAAGCTTTCTTT. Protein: CASSPPGLSLEKAFF.

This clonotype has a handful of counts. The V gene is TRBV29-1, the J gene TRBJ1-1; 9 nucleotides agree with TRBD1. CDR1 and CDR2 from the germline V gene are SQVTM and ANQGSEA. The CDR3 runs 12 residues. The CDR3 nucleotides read TGCAGGACGGACAGGGGCAACACTGAAGCTTTCTTT. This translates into CRTDRGNTEAFF.

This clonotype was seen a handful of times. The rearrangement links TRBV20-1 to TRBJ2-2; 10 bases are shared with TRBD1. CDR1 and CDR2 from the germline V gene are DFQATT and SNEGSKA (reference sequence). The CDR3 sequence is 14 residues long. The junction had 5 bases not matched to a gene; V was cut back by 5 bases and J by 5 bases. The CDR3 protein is CSAEDRGKTGELFF. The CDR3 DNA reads TGCAGTGCTGAGGACAGGGGGAAAACCGGGGAGCTGTTTTTT.

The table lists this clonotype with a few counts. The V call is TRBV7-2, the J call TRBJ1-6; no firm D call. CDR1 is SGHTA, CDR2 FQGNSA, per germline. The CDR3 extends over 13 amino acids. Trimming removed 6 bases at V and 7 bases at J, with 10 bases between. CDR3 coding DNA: TGTGCCAGCAGTCCTGACCAAAATTCACCCCTCCACTTT. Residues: CASSPDQNSPLHF. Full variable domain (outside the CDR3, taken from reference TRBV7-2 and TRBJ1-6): GAGVSQSPSNKVTEKGKDVELRCDPISGHTALYWYRQSLGQGLEFLIYFQGNSAPDKSGLPSDRFSAERTGGSVSTLTIQRTQQEDSAVYLCASSPDQNSPLHFGNGTRLTVT.

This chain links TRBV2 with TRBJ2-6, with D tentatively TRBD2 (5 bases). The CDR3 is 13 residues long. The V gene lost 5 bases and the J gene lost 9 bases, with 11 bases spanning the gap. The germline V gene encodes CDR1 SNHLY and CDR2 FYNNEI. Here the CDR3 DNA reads TGTGCCAGCAGTACGGGGTTCAACAACGTCCTGACTTTC. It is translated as CASSTGFNNVLTF.

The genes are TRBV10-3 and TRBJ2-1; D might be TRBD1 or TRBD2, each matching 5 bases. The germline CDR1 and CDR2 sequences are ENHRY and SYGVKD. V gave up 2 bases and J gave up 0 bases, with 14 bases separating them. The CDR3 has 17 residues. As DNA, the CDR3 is TGTGCCATCAGTGAGCCGCATGAGGGGAGCTCCTACAATGAGCAGTTCTTC. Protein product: CAISEPHEGSSYNEQFF.